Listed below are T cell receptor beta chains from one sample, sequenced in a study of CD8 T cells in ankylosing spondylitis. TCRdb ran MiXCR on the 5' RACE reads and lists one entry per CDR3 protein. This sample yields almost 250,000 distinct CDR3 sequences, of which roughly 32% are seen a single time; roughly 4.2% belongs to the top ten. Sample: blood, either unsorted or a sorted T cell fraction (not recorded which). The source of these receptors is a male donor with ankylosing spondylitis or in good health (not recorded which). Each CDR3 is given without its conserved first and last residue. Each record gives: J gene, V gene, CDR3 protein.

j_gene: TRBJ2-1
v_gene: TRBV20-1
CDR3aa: CARDRGTSSYNEQF

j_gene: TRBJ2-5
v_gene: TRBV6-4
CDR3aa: ASSDSRQSRALQETQY

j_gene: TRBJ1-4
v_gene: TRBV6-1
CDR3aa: ASTPGRGDEKLF

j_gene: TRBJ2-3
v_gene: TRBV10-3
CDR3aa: AISDIGLESDTQY

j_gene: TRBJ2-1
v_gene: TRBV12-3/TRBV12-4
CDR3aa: ANRGLQGDNEQF

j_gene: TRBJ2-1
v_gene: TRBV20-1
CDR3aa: SQLAGGGNEQF

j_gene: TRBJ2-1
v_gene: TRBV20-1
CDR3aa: SPTKERGDNEQF

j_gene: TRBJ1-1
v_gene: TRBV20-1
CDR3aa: SARGLKEAF

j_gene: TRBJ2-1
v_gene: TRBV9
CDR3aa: ASSLIGGPLGNEQF

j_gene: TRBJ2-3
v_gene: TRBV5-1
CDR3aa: ASSTGLAGSTDTQY

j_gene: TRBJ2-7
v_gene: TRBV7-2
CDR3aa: ASSFRREYEQY

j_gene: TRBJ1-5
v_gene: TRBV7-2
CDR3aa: ASSLGYRTYSNQPQH

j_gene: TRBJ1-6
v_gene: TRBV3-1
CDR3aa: ASSQATGYSPLH

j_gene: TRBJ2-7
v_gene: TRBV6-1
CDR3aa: ASRGAGGLYYEQY

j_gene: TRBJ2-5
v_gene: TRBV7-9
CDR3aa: ASSSPGSYSFETQY

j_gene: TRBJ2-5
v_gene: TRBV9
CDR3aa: ASSADRPCQETQY

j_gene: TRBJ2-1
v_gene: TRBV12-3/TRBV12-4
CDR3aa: ASSPRAGGLYNEQF

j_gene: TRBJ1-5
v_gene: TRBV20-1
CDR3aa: SAREGRGLRQPQH

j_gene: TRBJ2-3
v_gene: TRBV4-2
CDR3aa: ASSQDWSSGTDTQY

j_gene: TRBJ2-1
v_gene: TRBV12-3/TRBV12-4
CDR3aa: ASQGGHNEQF

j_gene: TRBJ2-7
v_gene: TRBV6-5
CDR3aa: ASRRGTYEQY

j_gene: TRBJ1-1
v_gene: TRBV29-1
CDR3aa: SASRTANTEAF

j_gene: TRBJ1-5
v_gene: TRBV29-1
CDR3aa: SVVGSNDQPQH

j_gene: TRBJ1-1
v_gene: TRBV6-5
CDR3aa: ASSSGGPRWATEAF

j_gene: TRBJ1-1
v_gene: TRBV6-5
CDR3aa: ASSYFEGLTEAF

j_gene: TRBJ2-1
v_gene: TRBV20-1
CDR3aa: SARDPKSSYNEQF

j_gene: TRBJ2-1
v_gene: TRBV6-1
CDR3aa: ASGGLAPDEQF

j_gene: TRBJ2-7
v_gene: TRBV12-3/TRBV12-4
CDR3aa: ASSGRDEQY

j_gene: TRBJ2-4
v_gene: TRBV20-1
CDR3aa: SARDLTSGNKNIQY

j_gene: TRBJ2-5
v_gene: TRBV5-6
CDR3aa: ASSPGTGALIQETQY

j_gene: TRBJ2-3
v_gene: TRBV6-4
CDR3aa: ASSDSTPADTQY

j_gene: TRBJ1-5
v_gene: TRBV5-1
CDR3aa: ASSSGTDNQPQH

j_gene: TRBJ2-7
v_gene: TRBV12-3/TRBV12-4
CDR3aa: ASTGLAGTATAYEQY

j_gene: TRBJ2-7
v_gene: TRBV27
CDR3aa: ASSFLGNPYEQY

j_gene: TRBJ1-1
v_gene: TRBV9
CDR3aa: ASSVGTVRGTEAF

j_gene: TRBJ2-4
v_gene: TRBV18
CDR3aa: ASSSAAGKQNIQY

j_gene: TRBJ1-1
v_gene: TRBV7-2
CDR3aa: ASSSGTARNTEAF